This T cell receptor beta chain stems from a study of control samples from healthy donors and cancer patients. The germline V gene encodes CDR1 LGHDT and CDR2 YNNKEL (reference sequence). V shed 4 bases, J shed 3 bases, and the junction held 7 bases outside the gene matches. The CDR3 length is 15 residues. Profiled with immunoSEQ multiplex PCR; TCRdb holds only in-frame clones, not every one. Altogether 150,000 to 200,000 clones are present, 80% to 95% being singletons, with the ten largest covering over 4%. V usage is TRBV3-1 (or the pseudogene TRBV3-2) and J usage is TRBJ1-1; TRBD1 matches at 8 bases. The TCR comes from a woman between 55 and 75 years old in good health. The sample consisted of blood. In DNA, the CDR3 is TGTGCCAGCAGCCCCCGGGACAGGAGCTACACTGAAGCTTTCTTT. Protein product: CASSPRDRSYTEAFF.